The T cell receptor beta chain described here comes from a study of tumor-infiltrating lymphocytes in oesophageal squamous cell carcinoma (dated by TCRdb to 2016 to 2017). Spanning cysteine to phenylalanine, the CDR3 consists of 11 amino acids. Just CDR3 DNA is preserved here, 33 bases in frame from base 1. Looking up the germline V gene yields CDR1 SGHTA and CDR2 FQGTGA. Libraries were prepared through PCR. Sequenced using an Illumina HiSeq 2000. The public sequencing data were trimmed at Q25 with fastp and processed into clonotypes with MiXCR by TCRdb, which kept only in-frame beta chains. Identical CDR3 proteins give one entry, which carries the most common genes and DNA. The sample table shows some 18,000 distinct CDR3 sequences, and roughly two fifths are seen once. Jointly, the top ten make up about 10% of the sample. Of note for this clonotype: Its target antigen remains unknown. Nothing much larger sits one base from this clone, and base qualities are not available.

The TCR was taken from a male donor with esophageal squamous cell carcinoma. Sequencing used normal esophageal tissue next to the tumor. The V gene is TRBV7-3 and the J gene is TRBJ2-6; too little of a D gene remains to name it. The last part of the DNA fits TRBJ2-7 better; the J call may be wrong. The DNA sequence reads TGTGCCAGCAGCTTAGGCAATGAGCAGTACTTC. Protein translation: CASSLGNEQYF.